These T cell receptor beta chains were read from a single sample in a study of glioma-infiltrating T cells after dendritic cell vaccination. Profiling relied on immunoSEQ multiplex PCR, and the TCRdb table lists in-frame clones only, not all of them. Among tens of thousands of clones listed, about four fifths were seen once. This sample comprised blood, obtained after dendritic cell vaccination. The receptors stem from a human donor with glioblastoma. Each CDR3 is given with its conserved first and last residue. Each record gives: clone size, J gene, V gene, D gene, CDR3 length, CDR3 DNA, CDR3 protein. A D gene is named only where the DNA matches it firmly. Clone size, where shown, is once, few, many, or a class for clones that have expanded.

abundance: NA
j_gene: TRBJ2-1
v_gene: TRBV4-2
d_gene: NA
len: 11
CDR3nt: TGTGCCAGCAGCCAAACCCGGGAGCAGTTCTTC
CDR3aa: CASSQTREQFF

abundance: NA
j_gene: TRBJ1-1
v_gene: TRBV27
d_gene: NA
len: 13
CDR3nt: TGTGCCAGCAGCCGTAGAGTAAACACTGAAGCTTTCTTT
CDR3aa: CASSRRVNTEAFF

abundance: NA
j_gene: TRBJ2-5
v_gene: TRBV6-1
d_gene: NA
len: 13
CDR3nt: TGTGCCAGCACCCTCACACCTCAAGAGACCCAGTACTTC
CDR3aa: CASTLTPQETQYF

abundance: NA
j_gene: TRBJ1-3
v_gene: TRBV7-9
d_gene: NA
len: 14
CDR3nt: TGTGCCAGCAGCTTGTGGGCAGGCACTAGGTCCATATATTTT
CDR3aa: CASSLWAGTRSIYF

abundance: NA
j_gene: TRBJ2-1
v_gene: TRBV30
d_gene: NA
len: 17
CDR3nt: TGTGCCTGGACCAGGGGTCTTACGCGGGGGTCCTACAATGAGCAGTTCTTC
CDR3aa: CAWTRGLTRGSYNEQFF

abundance: NA
j_gene: TRBJ2-3
v_gene: TRBV5-8
d_gene: NA
len: 14
CDR3nt: TGTGCCAGCAGCTCGCGACTAGACCCAGATACGCAGTATTTT
CDR3aa: CASSSRLDPDTQYF

abundance: NA
j_gene: TRBJ2-7
v_gene: TRBV11-3
d_gene: TRBD1
len: 18
CDR3nt: TGTGCCAGCAGCCATCGGACAGGGGGTCCCACTGAGGGCTACGAGCAGTACTTC
CDR3aa: CASSHRTGGPTEGYEQYF

abundance: NA
j_gene: TRBJ1-1
v_gene: TRBV6-4
d_gene: TRBD1
len: 14
CDR3nt: TGTGCCAGCCGCCGGACAGGGTTGAGTACTGAAGCTTTCTTT
CDR3aa: CASRRTGLSTEAFF

abundance: NA
j_gene: TRBJ2-3
v_gene: TRBV11-2
d_gene: NA
len: 13
CDR3nt: TGTGCCAGCAGCCCTCGCTACACAGATACGCAGTATTTT
CDR3aa: CASSPRYTDTQYF

abundance: NA
j_gene: TRBJ1-4
v_gene: TRBV5-4
d_gene: TRBD1
len: 14
CDR3nt: TGTGCCAGCACCCAGGACAGGGGTAATGAAAAACTGTTTTTT
CDR3aa: CASTQDRGNEKLFF

abundance: NA
j_gene: TRBJ2-7
v_gene: TRBV7-9
d_gene: TRBD1
len: 13
CDR3nt: TGTGCCAGTGCGGGACAGGGTATCGACGAGCAGTACTTC
CDR3aa: CASAGQGIDEQYF

abundance: NA
j_gene: TRBJ2-1
v_gene: TRBV2
d_gene: TRBD2
len: 15
CDR3nt: TGTGCCAGCAGGGCGAGCGGGGCCTACGCCAATGAGCAGTTCTTC
CDR3aa: CASRASGAYANEQFF

abundance: NA
j_gene: TRBJ1-1
v_gene: TRBV5-1
d_gene: TRBD1
len: 15
CDR3nt: TGCGCCAGCAGCCCTAAGCAAGGGGGCAAGACTGAAGCTTTCTTT
CDR3aa: CASSPKQGGKTEAFF

abundance: few
j_gene: TRBJ1-4
v_gene: TRBV13
d_gene: TRBD1
len: 15
CDR3nt: TGTGCCAGCAGTTCTCGACAGGGGGCTTTTGAAAAACTGTTTTTT
CDR3aa: CASSSRQGAFEKLFF

abundance: few
j_gene: TRBJ2-2
v_gene: TRBV19
d_gene: TRBD1
len: 14
CDR3nt: TGTGCCAGTAGTATCCAGGGGGACACCGGGGAGCTGTTTTTT
CDR3aa: CASSIQGDTGELFF

abundance: NA
j_gene: TRBJ1-6
v_gene: TRBV2
d_gene: NA
len: 13
CDR3nt: TGTGCCAGCAGTGGTTATTCGCCAGGACCCCTCCACTTT
CDR3aa: CASSGYSPGPLHF

abundance: NA
j_gene: TRBJ2-5
v_gene: TRBV7-9
d_gene: NA
len: 15
CDR3nt: TGTGCCAGCAGCCCGAGTACGCTTTTCGGGGAGACCCAGTACTTC
CDR3aa: CASSPSTLFGETQYF

abundance: NA
j_gene: TRBJ2-1
v_gene: TRBV6-4
d_gene: TRBD1
len: 16
CDR3nt: TGTGCCAGCAGTGACTCGTGGGACAGGGGGGTCCATGAGCAGTTCTTC
CDR3aa: CASSDSWDRGVHEQFF

abundance: NA
j_gene: TRBJ2-2
v_gene: TRBV6-4
d_gene: NA
len: 14
CDR3nt: TGTGCCAGCAGTCCCTCCTCGGGGACCGGGGAGCTGTTTTTT
CDR3aa: CASSPSSGTGELFF

abundance: NA
j_gene: TRBJ1-1
v_gene: TRBV12-5
d_gene: NA
len: 11
CDR3nt: TGTGCTAGTTTCGGGGGTACTGAAGCTTTCTTT
CDR3aa: CASFGGTEAFF

abundance: NA
j_gene: TRBJ1-2
v_gene: TRBV7-2
d_gene: TRBD1
len: 12
CDR3nt: TGTGCCAGCAGCCAGGGGACAGGTGGCTACACCTTC
CDR3aa: CASSQGTGGYTF

abundance: NA
j_gene: TRBJ2-7
v_gene: TRBV7-9
d_gene: NA
len: 16
CDR3nt: TGTGCCAGCAGCTCACCCGGGACACCGGGGAAGGACGAGCAGTACTTC
CDR3aa: CASSSPGTPGKDEQYF

abundance: few
j_gene: TRBJ1-1
v_gene: TRBV18
d_gene: NA
len: 16
CDR3nt: TGTGCCAGCTCACCCACACAGGGAGACTTGAACACTGAAGCTTTCTTT
CDR3aa: CASSPTQGDLNTEAFF

abundance: NA
j_gene: TRBJ2-5
v_gene: TRBV12-5
d_gene: NA
len: 11
CDR3nt: TGTGCTAGTGCCCTTGCGGGGACCCAGTACTTC
CDR3aa: CASALAGTQYF

abundance: NA
j_gene: TRBJ2-1
v_gene: TRBV2
d_gene: NA
len: 12
CDR3nt: TGTGCCAGCAGTACAGGGTATAGTGAGCAGTTCTTC
CDR3aa: CASSTGYSEQFF

abundance: NA
j_gene: TRBJ1-6
v_gene: TRBV6-1
d_gene: TRBD1
len: 14
CDR3nt: TGTGCCAGCAGATCCGGGACAGCCAATTCACCCCTCCACTTT
CDR3aa: CASRSGTANSPLHF

abundance: NA
j_gene: TRBJ2-3
v_gene: TRBV7-2
d_gene: NA
len: 15
CDR3nt: TGTGCCAGCAGCTTAGACGGGAAGGCCACAGATACGCAGTATTTT
CDR3aa: CASSLDGKATDTQYF

abundance: NA
j_gene: TRBJ1-2
v_gene: TRBV6-5
d_gene: TRBD1
len: 16
CDR3nt: TGTGCCAGCAGTTACTCGCCCCAGGGGGCGTATGATGGCTACACCTTC
CDR3aa: CASSYSPQGAYDGYTF

abundance: NA
j_gene: TRBJ1-5
v_gene: TRBV19
d_gene: TRBD1
len: 15
CDR3nt: TGTGCCAGTAGTATACGTACAGGGGTGGGGCAGCCCCAGCATTTT
CDR3aa: CASSIRTGVGQPQHF

abundance: NA
j_gene: TRBJ1-2
v_gene: TRBV10-3
d_gene: NA
len: 14
CDR3nt: TGTGCCATCAGTGACCCCGACTCGGTCCTTTCTCCCACCTTC
CDR3aa: CAISDPDSVLSPTF

abundance: NA
j_gene: TRBJ2-2
v_gene: TRBV5-1
d_gene: NA
len: 12
CDR3nt: TGCGCCAGCAGCTTTTTTAGCGGGGAGCTGTTTTTT
CDR3aa: CASSFFSGELFF

abundance: NA
j_gene: TRBJ1-4
v_gene: TRBV30
d_gene: NA
len: 13
CDR3nt: TGTGCCTGGAATGGCGGTCGAGTTGAAAAACTGTTTTTT
CDR3aa: CAWNGGRVEKLFF

abundance: NA
j_gene: TRBJ2-7
v_gene: TRBV11-3
d_gene: TRBD2
len: 14
CDR3nt: TGTGCCAGCAGCCCACGGGACTACACCTACGAGCAGTACTTC
CDR3aa: CASSPRDYTYEQYF

abundance: NA
j_gene: TRBJ1-5
v_gene: TRBV9
d_gene: NA
len: 15
CDR3nt: TGTGCCAGCAGCGTAGGGTCAGGGACAAATCAGCCCCAGCATTTT
CDR3aa: CASSVGSGTNQPQHF

abundance: medium-sized
j_gene: TRBJ1-4
v_gene: TRBV7-8
d_gene: TRBD1
len: 16
CDR3nt: TGTGCCAGCAGCTTAGGCCAGACAGGGGGTGGTGAAAAACTGTTTTTT
CDR3aa: CASSLGQTGGGEKLFF

abundance: NA
j_gene: TRBJ1-2
v_gene: TRBV23-1
d_gene: TRBD1
len: 13
CDR3nt: TGCGCCAGCGGAGGACAGGACTTCTATGGCTACACCTTC
CDR3aa: CASGGQDFYGYTF

abundance: NA
j_gene: TRBJ2-3
v_gene: TRBV2
d_gene: NA
len: 14
CDR3nt: TGTGCCAGCAGTGATGCAGGGAGCACAGATACGCAGTATTTT
CDR3aa: CASSDAGSTDTQYF

abundance: NA
j_gene: TRBJ2-5
v_gene: TRBV10-3
d_gene: NA
len: 15
CDR3nt: TGTGCCATCAGAGACAGCTCGACTAGTCGAGAGACCCAGTACTTC
CDR3aa: CAIRDSSTSRETQYF

abundance: NA
j_gene: TRBJ1-6
v_gene: TRBV5-1
d_gene: NA
len: 16
CDR3nt: TGCGCCAGCAGCTTCCGACAGGACTCGAATAATTCACCCCTCCACTTT
CDR3aa: CASSFRQDSNNSPLHF

abundance: NA
j_gene: TRBJ2-5
v_gene: TRBV18
d_gene: TRBD1
len: 14
CDR3nt: TGTGCCAGCTCACCGGACAGGGGGCGAGAGACCCAGTACTTC
CDR3aa: CASSPDRGRETQYF

abundance: NA
j_gene: TRBJ1-2
v_gene: TRBV18
d_gene: TRBD1
len: 13
CDR3nt: TGTGCCAGCACCTCGGGACAGGGAATCGGCTACACCTTC
CDR3aa: CASTSGQGIGYTF

abundance: NA
j_gene: TRBJ2-7
v_gene: TRBV11-3
d_gene: TRBD2
len: 15
CDR3nt: TGTGCCAGCAGCTTCGGGACTAGCGGGGCCTACGAGCAGTACTTC
CDR3aa: CASSFGTSGAYEQYF

abundance: few
j_gene: TRBJ1-3
v_gene: TRBV5-4
d_gene: NA
len: 16
CDR3nt: TGTGCCAGCAGCTTGGGGAGGGAACCCTCTGGAAACACCATATATTTT
CDR3aa: CASSLGREPSGNTIYF

abundance: NA
j_gene: TRBJ2-3
v_gene: TRBV2
d_gene: NA
len: 14
CDR3nt: TGTGCCAGCAGACCGGTAGCGAACACAGATACGCAGTATTTT
CDR3aa: CASRPVANTDTQYF

abundance: NA
j_gene: TRBJ2-7
v_gene: TRBV11-2
d_gene: NA
len: 13
CDR3nt: TGTGCCAGCACTTCGGGTGGGGCGGTCGAGCAGTACTTC
CDR3aa: CASTSGGAVEQYF

abundance: NA
j_gene: TRBJ1-1
v_gene: TRBV4-3
d_gene: NA
len: 15
CDR3nt: TGCGCCAGCAGCCAAGATCCGCGGGGGAACACTGAAGCTTTCTTT
CDR3aa: CASSQDPRGNTEAFF

abundance: NA
j_gene: TRBJ1-5
v_gene: TRBV15
d_gene: NA
len: 14
CDR3nt: TGTGCCACCAGCAGAGAAAGCGGGATTGGGGCCCAGCATTTT
CDR3aa: CATSRESGIGAQHF